This T cell receptor (beta chain) is drawn from a study of cytomegalovirus exposure and HLA in healthy donors. Study in general: The use of the same platform for the 130 or so validation repertoires and the roughly 700 first-cohort repertoires was reported by a later analysis.

A remark on this clone: Its antigen is not known.

Clones were read by immunoSEQ multiplex PCR, and TCRdb kept only the in-frame ones, dropping some. The sample lists fewer than 90,000 clones; 80% to 85% were seen once. Study-wide results and limits: The study flagged about 160 TCR beta chains as cytomegalovirus-associated. A few CMV-associated chains were confirmed in vitro to be specific for CMV antigens.

Germline V gene sequence: CDR1 MNHNS, CDR2 SASEGT. Between the trimmed V and J ends, which lost 2 bases and 7 bases, there was a span of 12 bases. This CDR3 is 14 amino acids long. The TCR was taken from a woman younger than 35 in good health and CMV-seropositive. V is TRBV6-1 and J is TRBJ1-5, with D maybe TRBD1 (5 bases). The sample was PBMCs. The CDR3 coding sequence is TGTGCCAGCAGTGAAAATGGGGGGGACCAGCCCCAGCATTTT. Translating it yields CASSENGGDQPQHF.